The 27 T cell receptor beta chains presented below share a single source sample, sequenced in a study of T cells after posttransplantation cyclophosphamide. Assay: immunoSEQ multiplex PCR; the TCRdb copy retains only in-frame clones and omits some. The table records approximately 22,000 clones, around 73% of them present only once. The specimen sequenced was memory CD4+ T cells sorted from PBMCs. Receptors originate from a woman aged 55-70 years in good health, CMV-negative, and a related stem cell transplant donor.

V is TRBV19 and J is TRBJ1-1; possibly TRBD1 for D (5 bases). The V end was cut by 6 bases, the J end by 2 bases, with 16 bases between. Germline assignment: CDR1 LNHDA and CDR2 SQIVND (reference sequence). The CDR3 is 15 amino acids. CDR3 sequence reads: CASRAGPRGNTEAFF. In DNA, the CDR3 is TGTGCCAGTAGGGCTGGACCAAGGGGAAACACTGAAGCTTTCTTT.

V usage is TRBV5-6 and J usage is TRBJ2-7; TRBD1 aligns across 9 bases. V gave up 5 bases and J gave up 0 bases; unmatched junction bases: 12. The CDR3 is 17 residues long. Germline V gene data show CDR1 as SGHDT and CDR2 as YYEEEE. CDR3 nucleotides: TGTGCCAGCAGATCGGCGGGACAGGGACTCATCTCCTACGAGCAGTACTTC. Its protein is CASRSAGQGLISYEQYF.

The sample holds a few counts of this clone. This chain links TRBV27 with TRBJ1-1; 9 bases align to TRBD1. The CDR3 extends over 15 amino acids. Losses at the gene ends were 2 bases for V and 4 bases for J; bases not matched to a gene: 5. Germline V gene lookup returns CDR1 MNHEY and CDR2 SMNVEV (reference sequence). The CDR3 region has the DNA TGTGCCAGCAGTTTAGGACAGGGGAAGGGCACTGAAGCTTTCTTT. It specifies CASSLGQGKGTEAFF.

V usage is TRBV5-1 and J usage is TRBJ1-1; tentative D call: TRBD1 (6 bases). In germline, CDR1 is SGHRS, CDR2 YFSETQ. The CDR3 extends over 14 amino acids. V shed 4 bases and J shed 4 bases, with 14 bases lying between them. The CDR3, as DNA: TGCGCCAGCAGCGAAAACACAGGGTCCACTGAAGCTTTCTTT. It yields the protein CASSENTGSTEAFF.

This chain uses TRBV2 with TRBJ1-3; unclear D gene. The germline V gene has CDR1 SNHLY and CDR2 FYNNEI. The length of the CDR3 is 14 residues. The CDR3 DNA reads as TGTGCTCAGCGGGTCTCGAACTCTGGAAACACCATATATTTT. This sequence encodes CAQRVSNSGNTIYF. Using reference TRBV2 and TRBJ1-3 for the parts outside the CDR3, the full variable domain is EPEVTQTPSHQVTQMGQEVILRCVPISNHLYFYWYRQILGQKVEFLVSFYNNEISEKSEIFDDQFSVERPDGSNFTLKIRSTKLEDSAMYFCAQRVSNSGNTIYFGEGSWLTVV.

V usage is TRBV19 and J usage is TRBJ2-3; D remains ambiguous. From germline, CDR1 is LNHDA and CDR2 SQIVND (reference sequence). V was cut by 5 bases and J by 4 bases, with 10 bases left in between. The CDR3 spans 13 residues. The CDR3 region is CASSHRIADTQYF. For the CDR3, the DNA is TGTGCCAGTAGTCACAGAATCGCAGATACGCAGTATTTT. Together with reference TRBV19 and TRBJ2-3, the CDR3 gives the full variable domain: DGGITQSPKYLFRKEGQNVTLSCEQNLNHDAMYWYRQDPGQGLRLIYYSQIVNDFQKGDIAEGYSVSREKKESFPLTVTSAQKNPTAFYLCASSHRIADTQYFGPGTRLTVL.

The chain combines TRBV15 with TRBJ1-1; 9 bases fit TRBD1. Trimming took 5 bases from V and 5 from J; bases not matched to a gene: 6. Germline V CDR1 and CDR2: LNHNV, YYDKDF (reference sequence). The CDR3 extends over 14 amino acids. DNA for the CDR3: TGTGCCACCAGCGCTACAGGGGGCAAGACTGAAGCTTTCTTT. Translation gives CATSATGGKTEAFF.

The chain couples TRBV10-3 to TRBJ2-5; 7 nucleotides line up with TRBD2. The CDR3 covers 14 residues. V trimming: 0 bases; J trimming: 7 bases; junction bases outside the gene matches: 5. Germline V lookup: CDR1 ENHRY, CDR2 SYGVKD. Written as DNA, the CDR3 is TGTGCCATCAGTGAGTCGGGGGGGGTTCGGACCCAGTACTTC. Translation gives CAISESGGVRTQYF.

The chain combines TRBV5-1 with TRBJ2-7; 7 nucleotides match TRBD1. The CDR3 extends over 15 amino acids. V was pared by 0 bases and J by 2 bases, with 5 bases of the junction left unmatched. Per the germline V gene, CDR1 is SGHRS and CDR2 is YFSETQ. DNA of the CDR3: TGCGCCAGCAGCTTGGGGGTAGGGGGCCCCTACGAGCAGTACTTC. Its translation is CASSLGVGGPYEQYF.

The rearrangement joins TRBV7-2 to TRBJ2-1, with 7 nucleotides matching TRBD2. The CDR3 consists of 17 residues. V lost 1 base to trimming and J lost 9 bases; unmatched junction nucleotides: 15. Germline V lookup: CDR1 SGHTA, CDR2 FQGNSA. The CDR3: CASSLVRLAEVSTEQFF. The CDR3 DNA is TGTGCCAGCAGCTTAGTGAGGCTAGCGGAGGTTAGCACTGAGCAGTTCTTC.

V and J are TRBV7-9 and TRBJ2-3, with a possible D match to TRBD2 (6 bases). The CDR3 is 14 residues long. V lost 11 bases to trimming and J lost 1 base, with 16 bases between them. The V gene's germline CDR1 is SEHNR and CDR2 FQNEAQ (reference sequence). CDR3 coding DNA: TGTGCCGTCCCCGGGACGGGGGGCACAGATACGCAGTATTTT. Residues: CAVPGTGGTDTQYF.

The V call is TRBV2, the J call TRBJ2-7; a possible D gene is TRBD2 (5 bases). V was clipped by 3 bases and J by 7 bases, with 13 bases between them. The CDR3 totals 13 residues. The germline V gene encodes CDR1 SNHLY and CDR2 FYNNEI. CDR3 in amino acids: CASSEDLTGEQYF. Written as DNA, the CDR3 is TGTGCCAGCAGTGAGGACTTAACCGGGGAGCAGTACTTC.

The chain combines TRBV4-3 with TRBJ1-1; D unresolved. The CDR3 runs 16 residues. CDR1 is LGHNA, CDR2 YSLEER, per germline. Trimming pared 0 bases from V and 1 base from J, leaving 12 bases between. In DNA, the CDR3 is TGCGCCAGCAGCCAAGATATGCGGCAGAAGAACACTGAAGCTTTCTTT. Its translation is CASSQDMRQKNTEAFF.

V gene TRBV6-5 combines with J gene TRBJ2-7, with D perhaps matching TRBD1 (6 bases). CDR3 length equals 15 residues. Trimming took 0 bases from V and 5 from J, leaving 14 bases between them. Germline CDR1 and CDR2: MNHEY and SVGAGI. The CDR3 region has the DNA TGTGCCAGCAGTTACTCGCTCTCGGACAGACACGAGCAGTACTTC. Translated, it gives CASSYSLSDRHEQYF.

The genes are TRBV13 and TRBJ1-2; maybe TRBD1 (5 bases). CDR3 length: 15 amino acids. The germline V and J ends were trimmed by 6 bases and 3 bases, with 17 bases remaining between them. From germline, CDR1 is PRHDT and CDR2 FYEKMQ (reference sequence). In DNA form, the CDR3 reads TGTGCCAGCAGACAGCCGGGACGGAGGGACTATGGCTACACCTTC. Protein sequence: CASRQPGRRDYGYTF.

The chain joins TRBV6-5 to TRBJ1-6, with 7 bases identical to TRBD1. Trimming cost V 6 bases and J 4 bases; bases outside gene matches: 6. This CDR3 spans 15 amino acids. Germline-derived CDR1 and CDR2 are MNHEY and SVGAGI. The CDR3 spells CASRLSTGYNSPLHF. The CDR3 DNA follows: TGTGCCAGCAGACTCTCGACAGGGTATAATTCACCCCTCCACTTT.

The CDR3 DNA is TGTGCCAGCAGCGAACTAGCGGCGGGAGCTTACAATGAGCAGTTCTTC. Translated, it gives CASSELAAGAYNEQFF. The chain couples TRBV28 to TRBJ2-1; 8 bases are a match to TRBD2. The CDR3 length is 16 residues. From germline, CDR1 is MDHEN and CDR2 SYDVKM. The V and J ends lost 6 bases and 4 bases, in that order; junction bases with no gene match: 11.

J is TRBJ2-7 and V is TRBV6-5; D unclear. The CDR3 totals 11 residues. CDR1 and CDR2 from the germline V gene are MNHEY and SVGAGI. Trimming took off 11 bases at V and 5 bases at J, with 13 bases between the two ends. For the CDR3, the DNA is TGTGCCTCCTATAGAGGCAACGAGCAGTACTTC. This sequence encodes CASYRGNEQYF.

In this sample, this clone turned up once. The rearrangement links TRBV19 to TRBJ2-7, with 10 nucleotides matching TRBD2. The CDR3 is 15 residues long. Per germline, CDR1 LNHDA and CDR2 SQIVND (reference sequence). J was trimmed by 3 bases and V by 1 base; bases with no gene match: 3. The chain's CDR3 is CASSIVTSGNYEQYF. In DNA, the CDR3 is TGTGCCAGTAGTATAGTTACTAGCGGGAACTACGAGCAGTACTTC.

The rearrangement links TRBV19 to TRBJ2-6; a weak D match, TRBD2 (6 bases). The germline gives CDR1 LNHDA, CDR2 SQIVND (reference sequence). This CDR3 has 16 residues. V shed 8 bases and J shed 0 bases, with 14 bases lying between them. The CDR3 DNA reads as TGTGCCAGTCGCGGGACGCAAAACTCTGGGGCCAACGTCCTGACTTTC. It specifies CASRGTQNSGANVLTF.

This clone is judged medium-sized. The gene calls are TRBV10-3 and TRBJ2-7, with D maybe TRBD2 (5 bases). This CDR3 has 11 amino acids. Germline CDR1 and CDR2: ENHRY and SYGVKD. V dropped 10 bases and J dropped 3 bases, with 10 bases sitting between them. The CDR3 reads CATYGSYEQYF. CDR3 in DNA: TGTGCCACCTATGGGAGCTACGAGCAGTACTTC.

The chain has TRBV5-1 and TRBJ1-1; D call uncertain. Trimming took off 6 bases at V and 1 base at J, with 16 bases between the two ends. Germline V gene data show CDR1 as SGHRS and CDR2 as YFSETQ. CDR3 length: 15 residues. The CDR3 sequence is CASTPGPPPNTEAFF. The CDR3 nucleotides read TGCGCCAGCACACCTGGGCCGCCCCCGAACACTGAAGCTTTCTTT.

The chain has TRBV28 and TRBJ1-1, with 9 positions matching TRBD1. The germline V gene encodes CDR1 MDHEN and CDR2 SYDVKM. This CDR3 comprises 15 residues. V shed 5 bases, J shed 1 base, and the junction held 5 bases outside the gene matches. CDR3 region: CASSGWGQGNTEAFF. In DNA form, the CDR3 reads TGTGCCAGCAGTGGCTGGGGACAGGGGAACACTGAAGCTTTCTTT.

The rearrangement links TRBV10-3 to TRBJ2-1; tentative D call: TRBD1 (6 bases). Deletions cut 10 bases from V and 10 bases from J, with 20 bases between. The CDR3 sequence is 13 residues long. From germline, CDR1 is ENHRY and CDR2 SYGVKD. As DNA, the CDR3 is TGTGCCACCCACAAGGGGGAATCAGGGGAGCAGTTCTTC. Translated: CATHKGESGEQFF.

This clone was recorded only once. The J gene is TRBJ2-3, the V gene TRBV2; 14 bases are shared with TRBD2. The V and J ends lost 5 bases and 4 bases, in that order; junction bases with no gene match: 8. The CDR3 consists of 17 residues. CDR1 is SNHLY, CDR2 FYNNEI, per germline. Here the CDR3 reads CASSSGTSGRRSDTQYF. CDR3 DNA: TGTGCCAGCAGTTCCGGGACTAGCGGGAGACGGTCAGATACGCAGTATTTT.

The chain employs TRBV5-1 and TRBJ2-7; D possibly corresponds to TRBD1 (6 bases). The ends were cut back, 5 bases at V and 3 bases at J, with 12 bases in the middle. This CDR3 is built from 13 residues. CDR1 and CDR2 (germline): SGHRS, YFSETQ. For the CDR3, the DNA is TGCGCCAGCAGGCCGGACAGAGTCTACGAGCAGTACTTC. It is translated as CASRPDRVYEQYF.

CDR3 region: CASSSRTEQFF. Written as DNA, the CDR3 is TGTGCCAGCTCATCCAGGACAGAGCAGTTCTTC. The rearrangement uses TRBV18 and TRBJ2-1; D may be TRBD1 (5 bases). V was shortened by 5 bases and J by 10 bases, with 9 bases between the two germline ends. This CDR3 region has 11 residues. Germline CDR1 KGHSH, CDR2 LQKENI.